Presented here are 26 T cell receptor beta chains from one specimen sequenced in a study of naive and memory T cell subsets. Study-level results: A few larger clonotypes appeared in naive repertoires, especially CD8, possibly memory cells re-expressing CD45RA.

The antigens these receptors bind are not known. An equimolar mix of two oligonucleotides served as the beta constant-region primer for TRBC1 and TRBC2. Ligated cDNA was amplified by four rounds of PCR with nested alpha and beta constant-region primers and SP2. TCRdb reprocessed the UMI-ligation and nested PCR reads with MiXCR, giving one entry per CDR3 protein. The table records about 90,000 distinct CDR3 sequences, about 11% of them present only once. Sequencing used naive CD4+ T cells from blood. The receptors stem from a human donor in good health.

The chain is built from TRBV12-3 or TRBV12-4 and TRBJ2-7; D not certain. This CDR3 region has 12 residues. Trimming removed 8 bases at V and 4 bases at J, with 12 bases between. CDR3 DNA: TGTGCCAGCGCTGGGTTGGCTTACGAGCAGTACTTC. It specifies CASAGLAYEQYF.

This clonotype came up many times. V gene TRBV11-2 combines with J gene TRBJ1-1, with 9 bases fitting TRBD1. Germline V CDR1 and CDR2: SGHAT, FQNNGV. CDR3 size: 14 residues. V shed 4 bases, J shed 3 bases, and the junction held 3 bases outside the gene matches. The CDR3: CASSSRTGDTEAFF. The CDR3 DNA sequence: TGTGCCAGCAGCTCACGGACAGGGGACACTGAAGCTTTCTTT.

A few counts support this clonotype. This chain connects TRBV18 to TRBJ2-3, with D perhaps matching TRBD2 (6 bases). This CDR3 comprises 16 residues. V dropped 6 bases and J dropped 0 bases, with 16 bases sitting between them. The V gene's germline CDR1 is KGHSH and CDR2 LQKENI. The CDR3 spells CASSTVGSGSTDTQYF. CDR3 in DNA: TGTGCCAGCTCCACGGTGGGTAGCGGTAGCACAGATACGCAGTATTTT.

This clonotype was observed a few times. The rearrangement links TRBV6-2 or TRBV6-3 to TRBJ2-3, with D tentatively TRBD2 (5 bases). Germline V gene lookup returns CDR1 MNHEY and CDR2 SVGEGT. Trimming stripped 4 bases from V and 0 bases from J, with 8 bases between. The CDR3 contains 14 residues. CDR3 DNA: TGTGCCAGCAGTTCCCCGGGGAGCACAGATACGCAGTATTTT. Amino acids: CASSSPGSTDTQYF.

Of note for this clonotype: One base away lies a much larger clone, so this may be a sequencing read error. This CDR3 fails to terminate in the conserved phenylalanine or tryptophan, so it likely reflects a read error. The chain combines TRBV19 with TRBJ2-1; either TRBD1 or TRBD2 may supply D (5 bases each). V gave up 4 bases and J gave up 8 bases, with 18 bases separating them. The V gene's germline CDR1 is LNHDA and CDR2 SQIVND (reference sequence). The CDR3 extends over 15 amino acids. The CDR3 nucleotides are TGTGCCAGTAGTACCCGGGACGCGGAAAGGGATGAGCAGTTCATC. Its protein product is CASSTRDAERDEQFI.

This clonotype was found a few times. The V call is TRBV30, the J call TRBJ2-6; D gene ambiguous. Deletions cut 7 bases from V and 2 bases from J, with 15 bases between. The germline V gene has CDR1 GTSNPN and CDR2 SVGIG (reference sequence). The CDR3 covers 15 residues. The CDR3 protein is CASKPTATGANVLTF. For the CDR3, the DNA is TGTGCCTCGAAACCGACGGCGACTGGGGCCAACGTCCTGACTTTC.

The sample holds a few counts of this clonotype. The genes are TRBV20-1 and TRBJ2-5; D gene uncertain. Per germline, CDR1 DFQATT and CDR2 SNEGSKA (reference sequence). CDR3 size: 11 residues. Between the trimmed V and J ends, which lost 0 bases and 12 bases, there was a span of 11 bases. CDR3 residues: CSARDHAREYF. The CDR3 bases are TGCAGTGCTAGAGATCACGCTAGGGAGTACTTC.

The V gene is TRBV10-3, the J gene TRBJ2-1; 12 bases map to TRBD2. Per the germline V gene, CDR1 is ENHRY and CDR2 is SYGVKD. J lost 10 bases, V lost 0 bases, and 1 base had no gene match. CDR3 length: 14 amino acids. The CDR3 spells CAISESGTSGEQFF. The CDR3 region has the DNA TGTGCCATCAGTGAGTCTGGGACTAGCGGGGAGCAGTTCTTC.

The chain is built from TRBV20-1 and TRBJ2-7; TRBD1 or TRBD2 may be the D gene (6 bases each). V was clipped by 5 bases and J by 0 bases, with 14 bases between them. Germline V gives CDR1 DFQATT, CDR2 SNEGSKA (reference sequence). The CDR3 has 14 amino acids. This CDR3 reads CSAGRGGNSYEQYF. The CDR3 DNA reads as TGCAGTGCTGGGCGAGGGGGGAACTCCTACGAGCAGTACTTC.

This chain connects TRBV29-1 to TRBJ2-5; no clear D. From germline, CDR1 is SQVTM and CDR2 ANQGSEA. Trimming shortened V by 1 base and J by 5 bases, and 14 bases separated the two germline ends. The CDR3 covers 14 residues. CDR3 residues: CSVEVSPLGETQYF. CDR3 in DNA: TGCAGCGTTGAAGTGTCTCCGTTGGGCGAGACCCAGTACTTC.

This clonotype was counted many times. The chain links TRBV27 to TRBJ2-1; 10 bases align to TRBD1. Per the germline V gene, CDR1 is MNHEY and CDR2 is SMNVEV (reference sequence). V was pared by 5 bases and J by 3 bases, with 1 base of the junction left unmatched. The CDR3 is 14 residues long. The CDR3 DNA reads TGTGCCAGCAGTGGACAGGGGGGCTACAATGAGCAGTTCTTC. Translated, it gives CASSGQGGYNEQFF.

This clonotype occurred many times. The V call is TRBV27, the J call TRBJ2-7; weak D call: TRBD2 (5 bases). The germline V gene has CDR1 MNHEY and CDR2 SMNVEV (reference sequence). The CDR3 is made up of 16 amino acids. Deletions cut 3 bases from V and 0 bases from J, with 15 bases between. In DNA form, the CDR3 reads TGTGCCAGCAGTTTTGAGGGTCCTAACCTCTCCTACGAGCAGTACTTC. Translating it yields CASSFEGPNLSYEQYF.

About this clonotype: As the CDR3 is not closed by the conserved phenylalanine or tryptophan, this likely results from a read error. The rearrangement uses TRBV6-6 and TRBJ2-3; no clear D gene. CDR3 length: 13 amino acids. V gave up 7 bases and J gave up 1 base, with 9 bases separating them. The germline V gene has CDR1 MNHNY and CDR2 SVGAGI (reference sequence). The CDR3 sequence is CASTRGGTDTQYY. CDR3 nucleotides: TGTGCCAGCACTAGAGGAGGCACAGATACGCAGTATTAT.

This clonotype was observed at least ten times. This chain joins TRBV20-1 and TRBJ2-3; either TRBD1 or TRBD2 may fit D (5 bases each). CDR3 length: 13 amino acids. Germline CDR1 is DFQATT and CDR2 is SNEGSKA (reference sequence). V lost 7 bases and J 1 base, leaving 12 bases between the germline ends. The CDR3 sequence: CSVFQGGTDTQYF. The CDR3 nucleotides are TGCAGTGTGTTTCAGGGAGGCACAGATACGCAGTATTTT.

The chain uses TRBV29-1 and TRBJ1-5; unclear D gene. CDR3 length: 13 amino acids. Per the germline V gene, CDR1 is SQVTM and CDR2 is ANQGSEA. V was clipped by 4 bases and J by 0 bases, with 7 bases between them. This chain's CDR3 is CSVGVNSNQPQHF. Here the CDR3 DNA reads TGCAGCGTTGGGGTGAATAGCAATCAGCCCCAGCATTTT. The full variable domain, its missing parts supplied by reference TRBV29-1 and TRBJ1-5, is SAVISQKPSRDICQRGTSLTIQCQVDSQVTMMFWYRQQPGQSLTLIATANQGSEATYESGFVIDKFPISRPNLTFSTLTVSNMSPEDSSIYLCSVGVNSNQPQHFGDGTRLSIL.

This chain connects TRBV4-2 to TRBJ1-2; 9 bases align to TRBD1. The germline V gene has CDR1 LGHNA and CDR2 YNFKEQ. J was trimmed by 6 bases and V by 6 bases; bases with no gene match: 8. This CDR3 contains 14 residues. CDR3 in DNA: TGTGCCAGCAGTATTACAGGGGGCGACGATGGCTACACCTTC. It specifies CASSITGGDDGYTF.

Many counts were recorded for this clonotype. The chain combines TRBV18 with TRBJ2-7; TRBD1 aligns across 7 bases. This CDR3 spans 13 amino acids. The junction had 2 bases not matched to a gene; V was cut back by 3 bases and J by 3 bases. CDR1 and CDR2 from the germline V gene are KGHSH and LQKENI. CDR3 DNA sequence: TGTGCCAGCTCACCGGGACAGCACTACGAGCAGTACTTC. Translating gives CASSPGQHYEQYF. Supplemented by reference TRBV18 and TRBJ2-7, the full variable domain reads NAGVMQNPRHLVRRRGQEARLRCSPMKGHSHVYWYRQLPEEGLKFMVYLQKENIIDESGMPKERFSAEFPKEGPSILRIQQVVRGDSAAYFCASSPGQHYEQYFGPGTRLTVT.

This clonotype was observed a few times. The rearrangement uses TRBV28 and TRBJ2-1, with 11 nucleotides matching TRBD1. Looked up from germline, CDR1 is MDHEN and CDR2 is SYDVKM. The J segment lost 3 bases and the V segment lost 4 bases, leaving 5 bases of the junction unmatched. The length of the CDR3 is 16 residues. CDR3 sequence (DNA): TGTGCCAGCAGTTCGGGGGGGACAGGGGGCTACAATGAGCAGTTCTTC. Residues: CASSSGGTGGYNEQFF.

This chain links TRBV13 with TRBJ2-2; 8 bases are shared with TRBD2. Trimming cost V 4 bases and J 8 bases; bases outside gene matches: 9. Germline V gene lookup returns CDR1 PRHDT and CDR2 FYEKMQ (reference sequence). The CDR3 spans 15 residues. The CDR3: CASSSGTRGVGELFF. In nucleotides, the CDR3 is TGTGCCAGCAGCTCCGGGACTAGGGGCGTGGGGGAGCTGTTTTTT.

This clonotype was seen at least ten times. The chain employs TRBV10-1 and TRBJ2-1; D is unclear. The germline V and J ends were trimmed by 7 bases and 9 bases, with 10 bases remaining between them. The CDR3 consists of 11 residues. Germline values: CDR1 WNHNN, CDR2 SYGVQD (reference sequence). CDR3: CASKRQTEQFF. CDR3 bases: TGCGCCAGCAAACGGCAGACTGAGCAGTTCTTC.

This clonotype was seen more than once but under ten times. The J gene is TRBJ2-7, the V gene TRBV11-2; no definite D call. Trimming stripped 5 bases from V and 5 bases from J, with 7 bases between. The CDR3 is 11 residues long. CDR1 SGHAT and CDR2 FQNNGV come from the germline V gene. The CDR3 loop reads CASSQLNEQYF. In nucleotides, the CDR3 is TGTGCCAGCAGCCAGTTGAACGAGCAGTACTTC.

V usage is TRBV12-3 or TRBV12-4 and J usage is TRBJ1-2; the D is unclear. The CDR3 is made up of 15 amino acids. V was pared by 5 bases and J by 0 bases, with 13 bases between. CDR3 in amino acids: CASSLQLLANYGYTF. The CDR3 region has the DNA TGTGCCAGCAGTCTTCAACTACTAGCTAACTATGGCTACACCTTC.

The chain carries TRBV6-6 and TRBJ2-1; D possibly uses TRBD1 or TRBD2 (6 bases each). Germline CDR1 is MNHNY and CDR2 is SVGAGI (reference sequence). The CDR3 sequence is 12 residues long. Trimming stripped 8 bases from V and 7 bases from J, with 12 bases between. This chain's CDR3 is CASGRGRNEQFF. The CDR3 DNA sequence: TGTGCCAGCGGTCGGGGGCGGAATGAGCAGTTCTTC.

DNA of the CDR3: TGTGCCAGCAGTGCCAGTCGTCATGGGGGGGGCACTGAAGCTTTCTTT. Translation: CASSASRHGGGTEAFF. The genes are TRBV12-3 or TRBV12-4 and TRBJ1-1; tentative D call: TRBD1 (5 bases). The CDR3 is 16 amino acids. V was shortened by 5 bases and J by 4 bases, with 20 bases between the two germline ends.

This clonotype has just a few counts. The chain joins TRBV9 to TRBJ1-4; a possible D gene is TRBD1 (5 bases). Germline V gene lookup returns CDR1 SGDLS and CDR2 YYNGEE. The CDR3 runs to 15 residues. Trimming pared 4 bases from V and 5 bases from J, leaving 15 bases between. In nucleotides, the CDR3 is TGTGCCAGCAGCCCCAGTCTGGGGGTCAATGAAAAACTGTTTTTT. It translates to CASSPSLGVNEKLFF.

V and J are TRBV7-3 and TRBJ1-1; D is unresolved. Germline CDR1 reads SGHTA; CDR2 reads FQGTGA. The CDR3 loop spans 13 amino acids. V lost 4 bases to trimming and J lost 3 bases, with 9 bases between them. CDR3 protein: CASSYSPDTEAFF. The CDR3 nucleotides read TGTGCCAGCAGCTATAGCCCGGACACTGAAGCTTTCTTT.